Listed below are T cell receptor beta chains from one sample, sequenced in a study of T cell responses to AZD1222 COVID-19 vaccine. TCRdb's table, derived via immunoSEQ multiplex PCR, lists solely in-frame clones and lacks some. The sample has more than 95,000 clones, about 88% seen once. The sample consisted of peripheral blood, taken 28 days after the second AZD1222 dose. The receptors stem from an adult who received the AZD1222 COVID-19 vaccine. Both conserved end residues are part of each CDR3. Each record gives: V gene, J gene, D gene, clone size, CDR3 protein, CDR3 DNA. The D gene is left open where the match is weak. Not every row has a clone size; where given, it reads once, few, many or a size class.

>TRBV3-1/TRBV3-2|TRBJ2-3|NA|NA
CASSWGFGTDTQYF
TGTGCCAGCAGCTGGGGGTTTGGCACAGATACGCAGTATTTT
>TRBV5-1|TRBJ1-1|NA|NA
CASSLGGANTEAFF
TGCGCCAGCAGCTTGGGGGGCGCCAACACTGAAGCTTTCTTT
>TRBV19|TRBJ2-5|NA|NA
CASSRYRETQYF
TGTGCCAGTAGCCGTTATCGAGAGACCCAGTACTTC
>TRBV11-2|TRBJ1-1|NA|NA
CASRVNTEAFF
TGTGCCAGCAGGGTGAACACTGAAGCTTTCTTT
>TRBV19|TRBJ2-7|TRBD1|NA
CASSPKGQLYEQYF
TGTGCCAGTAGTCCAAAGGGACAGCTCTACGAGCAGTACTTC
>TRBV11-3|TRBJ2-7|NA|NA
CASSPGGGNEQYF
TGTGCCAGCAGCCCTGGAGGGGGCAACGAGCAGTACTTC
>TRBV30|TRBJ1-2|NA|once
CAWMKVVGVGYTF
TGTGCCTGGATGAAGGTGGTAGGGGTCGGCTACACCTTC
>TRBV7-6|TRBJ1-6|NA|NA
CASSLASYNSPLHF
TGTGCCAGCAGCTTGGCCAGCTATAATTCACCCCTCCACTTT
>TRBV2|TRBJ1-2|NA|NA
CASSPPPGRTF
TGTGCCAGCAGTCCTCCCCCGGGACGCACCTTC
>TRBV28|TRBJ1-2|NA|NA
CASSSPVLRGVYGYTF
TGTGCCAGCAGTTCCCCTGTTTTGAGAGGGGTCTATGGCTACACCTTC
>TRBV27|TRBJ1-2|TRBD1|NA
CASSFTPNDRGYGYTF
TGTGCCAGCAGTTTCACCCCTAACGACAGGGGCTATGGCTACACCTTC
>TRBV7-6|TRBJ2-7|NA|NA
CASSLEGGGEQYF
TGTGCCAGCAGCTTAGAGGGGGGCGGCGAGCAGTACTTC
>TRBV9|TRBJ2-5|TRBD2|once
CASSGGLAGVQQETQYF
TGTGCCAGCAGCGGCGGACTAGCGGGAGTCCAGCAAGAGACCCAGTACTTC
>TRBV7-2|TRBJ1-5|TRBD1|NA
CASRRTGGDANQPQHF
TGTGCCAGCAGAAGGACAGGGGGGGATGCCAATCAGCCCCAGCATTTT
>TRBV13|TRBJ2-6|NA|few
CASSLGGSSGANVLTF
TGTGCCAGCAGCTTAGGAGGAAGCTCTGGGGCCAACGTCCTGACTTTC
>TRBV18|TRBJ2-7|TRBD2|few
CASSVLAAYEQYF
TGTGCCAGCTCGGTCCTAGCGGCCTACGAGCAGTACTTC
>TRBV9|TRBJ1-5|NA|NA
CASSVSESVKPQHF
TGTGCCAGCAGCGTTTCAGAATCGGTGAAGCCCCAGCATTTT
>TRBV19|TRBJ1-2|TRBD1|NA
CASSPRQGSGYTF
TGTGCCAGTAGTCCTAGACAGGGGAGTGGCTACACCTTC
>TRBV13|TRBJ2-7|NA|NA
CASLGAKFGSYEQYF
TGTGCCAGCTTGGGGGCGAAGTTTGGATCCTACGAGCAGTACTTC
>TRBV18|TRBJ1-6|TRBD1|NA
CASSPAGQGGSPLHF
TGTGCCAGCTCACCCGCGGGACAGGGGGGTTCACCCCTCCACTTT
>TRBV2|TRBJ1-5|NA|NA
CASIQAVNSNQPQHF
TGTGCCAGCATACAGGCAGTCAATAGCAATCAGCCCCAGCATTTT
>TRBV28|TRBJ2-1|NA|NA
CASSTDLYNEQFF
TGTGCCAGCAGTACGGACTTGTACAATGAGCAGTTCTTC
>TRBV5-6|TRBJ2-1|TRBD2|NA
CASSPPGGKGLQFF
TGTGCCAGCAGCCCCCCGGGGGGGAAGGGTTTGCAGTTCTTC
>TRBV19|TRBJ1-1|NA|NA
CASIGRHNTEAFF
TGTGCCAGTATAGGCAGACACAACACTGAAGCTTTCTTT
>TRBV28|TRBJ1-5|NA|NA
CASSFGGRNQPQHF
TGTGCCAGCAGTTTCGGTGGGCGCAATCAGCCCCAGCATTTT
>TRBV27|TRBJ2-2|TRBD1|NA
CASSRRRTGGTGELFF
TGTGCCAGCAGCCGACGTCGGACAGGTGGCACCGGGGAGCTGTTTTTT
>TRBV6-5|TRBJ1-2|NA|once
CASSYSFANYGYTF
TGTGCCAGCAGTTACTCTTTCGCTAACTATGGCTACACCTTC
>TRBV12-3/TRBV12-4|TRBJ1-1|NA|NA
CASSPGVEAFF
TGTGCCAGCAGTCCGGGCGTTGAAGCTTTCTTT
>TRBV7-3|TRBJ1-1|NA|NA
CASSLTLTGSEKAFF
TGTGCCAGCAGCTTAACGTTAACGGGGTCTGAAAAAGCTTTCTTT
>TRBV6-5|TRBJ2-2|NA|NA
CASSYSDSNTGELFF
TGTGCCAGCAGTTACTCGGACTCTAACACCGGGGAGCTGTTTTTT
>TRBV5-1|TRBJ2-3|TRBD2|NA
CASSLRGLAGAEDTQYF
TGCGCCAGCAGCCTTAGAGGACTAGCGGGGGCGGAAGATACGCAGTATTTT
>TRBV29-1|TRBJ1-4|NA|NA
CSVATNEKLFF
TGCAGCGTAGCAACTAATGAAAAACTGTTTTTT
>TRBV4-3|TRBJ1-6|NA|NA
CASSQEWRDSPLHF
TGCGCCAGCAGCCAAGAGTGGCGGGATTCACCCCTCCACTTT
>TRBV5-1|TRBJ1-1|NA|NA
CASSLGGGLNTEAFF
TGCGCCAGCAGCTTGGGGGGCGGACTGAACACTGAAGCTTTCTTT
>TRBV11-2|TRBJ2-2|NA|NA
CASSLDIQRTNTGELFF
TGTGCCAGCAGCTTAGATATCCAGCGGACTAACACCGGGGAGCTGTTTTTT
>TRBV7-9|TRBJ1-5|NA|NA
CASSSESRGPNQPQHF
TGTGCCAGCAGCTCCGAATCCAGGGGCCCTAATCAGCCCCAGCATTTT
>TRBV20-1|TRBJ1-5|NA|NA
CSASVSHDSNQPQHF
TGCAGTGCTAGTGTCAGTCACGATAGCAATCAGCCCCAGCATTTT
>TRBV4-2|TRBJ2-7|NA|NA
CASSQEATYEQYF
TGTGCCAGCAGCCAAGAGGCGACCTACGAGCAGTACTTC
>TRBV7-9|TRBJ1-1|NA|NA
CASSSAGVEAFF
TGTGCCAGCAGCTCCGCTGGGGTGGAAGCTTTCTTT
>TRBV28|TRBJ2-7|TRBD1|NA
CASSVVGDRGLEQYF
TGTGCCAGCTCAGTTGTTGGAGACAGGGGGCTCGAGCAGTACTTC
>TRBV23-1|TRBJ2-1|NA|NA
CASMTGRPFGEQFF
TGCGCCAGCATGACGGGACGGCCTTTTGGTGAGCAGTTCTTC
>TRBV24-1|TRBJ2-2|NA|NA
CATSESGPYTGELFF
TGTGCCACCAGTGAGAGTGGCCCCTACACCGGGGAGCTGTTTTTT
>TRBV6-5|TRBJ2-3|NA|NA
CASFRSAQPDTQYF
TGTGCCAGTTTTAGATCTGCCCAGCCTGATACGCAGTATTTT
>TRBV4-2|TRBJ2-7|NA|NA
CASSQGSSYEQYF
TGTGCCAGCAGCCAAGGATCGTCCTACGAGCAGTACTTC
>TRBV12-3/TRBV12-4|TRBJ1-4|NA|NA
CASRGTEEKLFF
TGTGCCAGCAGGGGGACGGAGGAAAAACTGTTTTTT